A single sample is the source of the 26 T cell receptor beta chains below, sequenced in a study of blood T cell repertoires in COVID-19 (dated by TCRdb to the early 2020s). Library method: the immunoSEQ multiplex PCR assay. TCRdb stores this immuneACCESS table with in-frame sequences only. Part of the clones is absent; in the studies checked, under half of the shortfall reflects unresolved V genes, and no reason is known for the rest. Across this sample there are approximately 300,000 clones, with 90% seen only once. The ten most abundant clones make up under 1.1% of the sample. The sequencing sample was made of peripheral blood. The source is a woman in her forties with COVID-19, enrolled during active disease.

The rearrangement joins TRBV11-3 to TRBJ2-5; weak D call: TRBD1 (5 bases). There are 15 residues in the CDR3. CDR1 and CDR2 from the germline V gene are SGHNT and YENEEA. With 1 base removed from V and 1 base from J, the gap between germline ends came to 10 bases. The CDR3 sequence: CASSLGRGGQETQYF. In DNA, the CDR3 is TGTGCCAGCAGCTTAGGAAGGGGCGGCCAAGAGACCCAGTACTTC.

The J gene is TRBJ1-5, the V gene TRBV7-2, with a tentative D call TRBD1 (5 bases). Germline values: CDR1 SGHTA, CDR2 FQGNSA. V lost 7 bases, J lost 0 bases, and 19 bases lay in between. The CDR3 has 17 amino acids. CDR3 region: CASTQSGGFGSNQPQHF. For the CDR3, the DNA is TGTGCCAGCACCCAATCCGGGGGTTTTGGTAGCAATCAGCCCCAGCATTTT.

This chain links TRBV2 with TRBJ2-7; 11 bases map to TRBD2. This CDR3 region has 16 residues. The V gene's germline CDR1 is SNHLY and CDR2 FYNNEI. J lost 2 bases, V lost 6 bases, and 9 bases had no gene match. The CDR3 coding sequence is TGTGCCAGCAGAATACAACTAGCGGGAGCAACCTACGAGCAGTACTTC. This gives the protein CASRIQLAGATYEQYF.

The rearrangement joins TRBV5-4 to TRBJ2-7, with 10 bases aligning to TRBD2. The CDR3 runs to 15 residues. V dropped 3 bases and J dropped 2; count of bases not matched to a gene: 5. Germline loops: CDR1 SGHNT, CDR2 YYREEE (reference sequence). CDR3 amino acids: CASSSLLAGTYEQYF. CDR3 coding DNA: TGTGCCAGCAGCTCCCTACTAGCGGGGACCTACGAGCAGTACTTC.

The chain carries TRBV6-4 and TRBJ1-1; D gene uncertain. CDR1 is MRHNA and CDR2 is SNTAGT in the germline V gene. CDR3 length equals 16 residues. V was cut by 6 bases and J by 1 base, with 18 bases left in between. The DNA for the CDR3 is TGTGCCAGCAGAAAAAACCCTGTGGCGGCGAACACTGAAGCTTTCTTT. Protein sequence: CASRKNPVAANTEAFF.

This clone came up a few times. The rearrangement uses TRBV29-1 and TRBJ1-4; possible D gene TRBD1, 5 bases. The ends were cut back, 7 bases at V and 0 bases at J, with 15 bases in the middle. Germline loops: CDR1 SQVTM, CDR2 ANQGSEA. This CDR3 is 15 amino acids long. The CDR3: CSAAGGGATNEKLFF. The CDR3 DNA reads TGCAGCGCGGCTGGGGGAGGGGCAACTAATGAAAAACTGTTTTTT.

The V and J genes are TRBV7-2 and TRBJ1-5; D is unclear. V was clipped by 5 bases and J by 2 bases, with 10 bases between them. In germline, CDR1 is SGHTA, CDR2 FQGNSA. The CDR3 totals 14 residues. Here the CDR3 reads CASSPELRNQPQHF. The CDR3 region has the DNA TGTGCCAGCAGCCCTGAGTTACGCAATCAGCCCCAGCATTTT.

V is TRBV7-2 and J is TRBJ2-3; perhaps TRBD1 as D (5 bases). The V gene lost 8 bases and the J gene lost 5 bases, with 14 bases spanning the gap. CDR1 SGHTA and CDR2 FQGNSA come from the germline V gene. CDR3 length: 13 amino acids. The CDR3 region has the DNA TGTGCCAGCTCATCAGGGCAGAGAGATACGCAGTATTTT. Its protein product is CASSSGQRDTQYF.

The CDR3 DNA follows: TGTGCCAGCAGCTTGCCAGACTTGAACACTGAAGCTTTCTTT. The encoded protein is CASSLPDLNTEAFF. This rearrangement joins TRBV5-4 to TRBJ1-1; D call uncertain. This CDR3 has 14 residues. V lost 1 base and J lost 0, with 7 bases in between. Germline lookup yields CDR1 SGHNT and CDR2 YYREEE (reference sequence).

The CDR3 loop reads CASSWSGGRPDTQYF. The CDR3 region has the DNA TGTGCCAGCAGTTGGTCGGGGGGGAGGCCAGATACGCAGTATTTT. V and J are TRBV27 and TRBJ2-3, with 8 positions matching TRBD2. The V gene's germline CDR1 is MNHEY and CDR2 SMNVEV (reference sequence). The CDR3 covers 15 residues. The V gene end was trimmed by 4 bases and the J gene end by 4 bases; junction bases not matched to a gene: 7.

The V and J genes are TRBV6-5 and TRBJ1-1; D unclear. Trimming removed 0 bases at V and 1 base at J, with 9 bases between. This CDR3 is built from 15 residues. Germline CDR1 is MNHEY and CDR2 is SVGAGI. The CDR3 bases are TGTGCCAGCAGTTACTCAGAGGTGAAGAACACTGAAGCTTTCTTT. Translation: CASSYSEVKNTEAFF.

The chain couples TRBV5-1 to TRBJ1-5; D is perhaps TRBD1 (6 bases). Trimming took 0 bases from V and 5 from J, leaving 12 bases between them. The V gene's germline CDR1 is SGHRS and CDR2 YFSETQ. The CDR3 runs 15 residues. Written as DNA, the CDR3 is TGCGCCAGCAGCTTGGGACAGGATCCCTATCAGCCCCAGCATTTT. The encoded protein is CASSLGQDPYQPQHF.

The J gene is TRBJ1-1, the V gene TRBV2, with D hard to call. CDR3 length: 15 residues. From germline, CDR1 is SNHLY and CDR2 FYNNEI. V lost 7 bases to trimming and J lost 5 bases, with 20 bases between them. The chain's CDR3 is CASTAERGRRTEAFF. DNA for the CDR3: TGTGCCAGCACCGCCGAGCGGGGAAGGAGAACTGAAGCTTTCTTT.

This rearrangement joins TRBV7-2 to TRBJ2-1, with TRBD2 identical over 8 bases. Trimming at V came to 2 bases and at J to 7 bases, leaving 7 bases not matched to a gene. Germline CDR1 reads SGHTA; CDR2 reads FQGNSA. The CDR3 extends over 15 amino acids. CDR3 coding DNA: TGTGCCAGCAGCTTATACGGGGGGGCTGGAAATGAGCAGTTCTTC. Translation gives CASSLYGGAGNEQFF.

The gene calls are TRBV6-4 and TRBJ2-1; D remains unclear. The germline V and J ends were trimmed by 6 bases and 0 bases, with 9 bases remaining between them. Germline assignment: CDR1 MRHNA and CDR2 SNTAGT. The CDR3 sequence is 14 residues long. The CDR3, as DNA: TGTGCCAGCAGCACCCATAGCTCCTACAATGAGCAGTTCTTC. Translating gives CASSTHSSYNEQFF.

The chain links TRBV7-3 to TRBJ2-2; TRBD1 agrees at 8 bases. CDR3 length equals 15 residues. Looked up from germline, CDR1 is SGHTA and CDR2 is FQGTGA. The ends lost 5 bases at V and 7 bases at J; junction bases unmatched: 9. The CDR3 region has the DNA TGTGCCAGCAGCCCAAGGGGACAGGTGGGCGGGGAGCTGTTTTTT. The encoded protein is CASSPRGQVGGELFF. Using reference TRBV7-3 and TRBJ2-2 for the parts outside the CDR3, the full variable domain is GAGVSQTPSNKVTEKGKYVELRCDPISGHTALYWYRQSLGQGPEFLIYFQGTGAADDSGLPNDRFFAVRPEGSVSTLKIQRTERGDSAVYLCASSPRGQVGGELFFGEGSRLTVL.

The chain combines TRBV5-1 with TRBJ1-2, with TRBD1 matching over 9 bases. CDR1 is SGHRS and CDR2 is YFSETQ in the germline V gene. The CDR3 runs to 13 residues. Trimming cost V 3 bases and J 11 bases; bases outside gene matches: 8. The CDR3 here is CASSSDGTGIYTF. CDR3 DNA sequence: TGCGCCAGCAGCTCCGACGGGACAGGGATATACACCTTC.

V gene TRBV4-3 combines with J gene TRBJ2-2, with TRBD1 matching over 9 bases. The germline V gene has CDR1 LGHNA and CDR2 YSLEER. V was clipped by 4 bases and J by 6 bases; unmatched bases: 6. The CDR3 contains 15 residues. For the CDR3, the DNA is TGCGCCAGCAGCCTCGGGACAGGGAAGTCCGGGGAGCTGTTTTTT. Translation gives CASSLGTGKSGELFF.

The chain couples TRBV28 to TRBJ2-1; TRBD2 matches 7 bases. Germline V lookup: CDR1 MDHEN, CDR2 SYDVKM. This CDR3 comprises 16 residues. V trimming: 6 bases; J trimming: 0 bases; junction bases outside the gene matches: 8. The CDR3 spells CASRELGGSSYNEQFF. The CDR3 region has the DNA TGTGCCAGCAGGGAACTCGGGGGGAGCTCCTACAATGAGCAGTTCTTC.

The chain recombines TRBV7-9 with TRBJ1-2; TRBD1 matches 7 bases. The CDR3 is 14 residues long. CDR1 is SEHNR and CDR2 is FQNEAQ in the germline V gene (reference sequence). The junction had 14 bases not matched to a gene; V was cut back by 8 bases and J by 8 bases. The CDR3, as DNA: TGTGCCAGCCACCTACAGGGGTCGGGGTTGGGCTACACCTTC. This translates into CASHLQGSGLGYTF.

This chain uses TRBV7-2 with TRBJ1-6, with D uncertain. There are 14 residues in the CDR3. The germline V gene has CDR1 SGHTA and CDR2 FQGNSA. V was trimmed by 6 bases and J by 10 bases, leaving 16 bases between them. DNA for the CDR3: TGTGCCAGCAGGAGGGCGGCCCTTCGATCACCCCTCCACTTT. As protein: CASRRAALRSPLHF.

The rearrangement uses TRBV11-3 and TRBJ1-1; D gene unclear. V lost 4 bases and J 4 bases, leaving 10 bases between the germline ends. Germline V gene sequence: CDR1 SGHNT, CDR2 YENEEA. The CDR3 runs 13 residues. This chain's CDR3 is CASSSITSTEAFF. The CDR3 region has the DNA TGTGCCAGCAGCTCAATCACGAGCACTGAAGCTTTCTTT.

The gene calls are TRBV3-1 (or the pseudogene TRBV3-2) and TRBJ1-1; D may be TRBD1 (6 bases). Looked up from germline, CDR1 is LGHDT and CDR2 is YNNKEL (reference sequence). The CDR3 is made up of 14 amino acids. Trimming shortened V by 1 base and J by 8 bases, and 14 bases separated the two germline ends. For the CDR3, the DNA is TGTGCCAGCAGCCAAGCTGGCAGGGGACCCGAAGCTTTCTTT. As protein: CASSQAGRGPEAFF.

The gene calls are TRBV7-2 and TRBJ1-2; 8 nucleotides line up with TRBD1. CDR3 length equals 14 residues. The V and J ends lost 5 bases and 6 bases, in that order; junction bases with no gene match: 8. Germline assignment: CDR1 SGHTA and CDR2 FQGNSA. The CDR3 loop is CASSPGQGRDGYTF. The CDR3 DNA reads TGTGCCAGCAGCCCCGGACAGGGTAGGGATGGCTACACCTTC.

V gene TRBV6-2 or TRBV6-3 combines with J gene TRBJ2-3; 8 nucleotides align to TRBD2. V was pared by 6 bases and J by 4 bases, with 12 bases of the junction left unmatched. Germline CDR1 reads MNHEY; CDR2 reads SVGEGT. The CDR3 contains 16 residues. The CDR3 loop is CASSPARDGGADTQYF. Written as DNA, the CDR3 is TGTGCCAGCAGCCCCGCCCGGGACGGGGGGGCAGATACGCAGTATTTT.

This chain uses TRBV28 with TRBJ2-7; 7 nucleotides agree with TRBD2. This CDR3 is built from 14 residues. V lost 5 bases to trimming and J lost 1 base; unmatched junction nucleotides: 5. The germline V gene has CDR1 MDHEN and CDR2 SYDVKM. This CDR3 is CASSIFGGSYEQYF. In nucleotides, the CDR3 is TGTGCCAGCAGTATATTCGGGGGGTCCTACGAGCAGTACTTC. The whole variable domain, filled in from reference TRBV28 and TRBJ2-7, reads DVKVTQSSRYLVKRTGEKVFLECVQDMDHENMFWYRQDPGLGLRLIYFSYDVKMKEKGDIPEGYSVSREKKERFSLILESASTNQTSMYLCASSIFGGSYEQYFGPGTRLTVT.